This is a list of T cell receptor beta chains from one sample in a study of cytomegalovirus exposure and HLA in healthy donors. Clones were sequenced by immunoSEQ multiplex PCR, and TCRdb holds only the in-frame ones, with some missing. The sample shows around 170,000 clones, around 73% of them seen only once. Input material: PBMCs. The receptor set was obtained from a male donor in good health and CMV-seronegative. The CDR3 runs from the conserved cysteine through the conserved F or W. Each record gives: clone size, D gene, V gene, J gene, CDR3 DNA, CDR3 protein. A D gene is named only where the DNA matches it firmly. The size of a clone is reported for some rows only, either as once, few or many, or as a class for expanded clones.

abundance: .; d_gene: TRBD2; v_gene: TRBV10-3; j_gene: TRBJ2-1; CDR3nt: TGTGCCATCGGAGCGGGGGGGTCCTACAATGAGCAGTTCTTC; CDR3aa: CAIGAGGSYNEQFF
abundance: .; d_gene: .; v_gene: TRBV7-9; j_gene: TRBJ2-3; CDR3nt: TGTGCCAGCAGCTTAGGGCCCCCAGATACGCAGTATTTT; CDR3aa: CASSLGPPDTQYF
abundance: .; d_gene: .; v_gene: TRBV7-2; j_gene: TRBJ1-6; CDR3nt: TGTGCCAGCAGCTTAGCCAGGGGTGATTCACCCCTCCACTTT; CDR3aa: CASSLARGDSPLHF
abundance: .; d_gene: .; v_gene: TRBV20-1; j_gene: TRBJ1-4; CDR3nt: TGCAGTCCGAGTGGGGGCGATTTT; CDR3aa: CSPSGGDF
abundance: .; d_gene: .; v_gene: TRBV12-2; j_gene: TRBJ1-1; CDR3nt: TGTGCAAGTCGCTTAGAGGTGGGGGGGCTCACTGAAGCTTTCTTT; CDR3aa: CASRLEVGGLTEAFF
abundance: few; d_gene: TRBD2; v_gene: TRBV4-3; j_gene: TRBJ2-1; CDR3nt: TGCGCCAGCAGCCAACTAGCGGGAGGGCCCCATGAGCAGTTCTTC; CDR3aa: CASSQLAGGPHEQFF
abundance: .; d_gene: TRBD1; v_gene: TRBV7-2; j_gene: TRBJ2-7; CDR3nt: TGTGCCAGCAGCGCATATCACCGGGACAGGGCCCACGAGCAGTACTTC; CDR3aa: CASSAYHRDRAHEQYF
abundance: once; d_gene: TRBD2; v_gene: TRBV10-3; j_gene: TRBJ2-7; CDR3nt: TGTGCCATCAGACCGACTAGCGGGCCAACCTACGAGCAGTACTTC; CDR3aa: CAIRPTSGPTYEQYF
abundance: .; d_gene: .; v_gene: TRBV21-1; j_gene: TRBJ1-5; CDR3nt: TGTGCCAGCAGCAAAAATTTACAGGCCTATAATCAGCCCCAGCATTTT; CDR3aa: CASSKNLQAYNQPQHF
abundance: .; d_gene: .; v_gene: TRBV7-8; j_gene: TRBJ2-6; CDR3nt: TGTGCCAGCTATCCCCCCTCTGGGGCCAACGTCCTGACTTTC; CDR3aa: CASYPPSGANVLTF
abundance: few; d_gene: .; v_gene: TRBV7-8; j_gene: TRBJ2-5; CDR3nt: TGTGCCAGCAGCTTAGGTGCGGCCCTACGAGAGACCCAGTACTTC; CDR3aa: CASSLGAALRETQYF
abundance: once; d_gene: .; v_gene: TRBV28; j_gene: TRBJ2-7; CDR3nt: TGTGCCAGCAGTTTCCCGGACAGCCCCTACGAGCAGTACTTC; CDR3aa: CASSFPDSPYEQYF
abundance: .; d_gene: .; v_gene: TRBV19; j_gene: TRBJ1-1; CDR3nt: TGTGCCAGTAGTATTACAGGGTTGAACACTGAAGCTTTCTTT; CDR3aa: CASSITGLNTEAFF
abundance: .; d_gene: TRBD2; v_gene: TRBV5-1; j_gene: TRBJ2-3; CDR3nt: TGCGCCAGCAGCGTACTAGCGGGAGGCACAGATACGCAGTATTTT; CDR3aa: CASSVLAGGTDTQYF
abundance: .; d_gene: TRBD1; v_gene: TRBV27; j_gene: TRBJ1-5; CDR3nt: TGTGCCAGCAGTTTCAGGGGGCCGGATCAGCCCCAGCATTTT; CDR3aa: CASSFRGPDQPQHF
abundance: few; d_gene: .; v_gene: TRBV19; j_gene: TRBJ1-3; CDR3nt: TGTGCCAGTAGTCTTCTACAGGGAGTAGAAGAAAACACCATATATTTT; CDR3aa: CASSLLQGVEENTIYF
abundance: once; d_gene: .; v_gene: TRBV6-5; j_gene: TRBJ1-1; CDR3nt: TGTGCCAGCGGGAGGGGAGACACCGTCGAACGATCCGCTTTCTTT; CDR3aa: CASGRGDTVERSAFF
abundance: once; d_gene: TRBD2; v_gene: TRBV29-1; j_gene: TRBJ2-3; CDR3nt: TGCAGCGTTGATTCGGGGGGGTCAGATACGCAGTATTTT; CDR3aa: CSVDSGGSDTQYF
abundance: .; d_gene: TRBD1; v_gene: TRBV29-1; j_gene: TRBJ2-7; CDR3nt: TGCAGCGTTTCCGGGACAGGCTACGAGCAGTACTTC; CDR3aa: CSVSGTGYEQYF
abundance: .; d_gene: .; v_gene: TRBV5-8; j_gene: TRBJ1-2; CDR3nt: TGTGCCAGCAGCCCTACAGGGTTTGGTCTGACACCTAACTATGGCTACACCTTC; CDR3aa: CASSPTGFGLTPNYGYTF
abundance: .; d_gene: .; v_gene: TRBV7-8; j_gene: TRBJ1-5; CDR3nt: TGTGCCGGCAGCTTCAGCGGATACAATCAGCCCCAGCATTTT; CDR3aa: CAGSFSGYNQPQHF
abundance: .; d_gene: .; v_gene: TRBV5-8; j_gene: TRBJ2-7; CDR3nt: TGTGCCAGCAGCCAGGGACACCCCTACGAGCAGTACTTC; CDR3aa: CASSQGHPYEQYF
abundance: .; d_gene: TRBD2; v_gene: TRBV5-6; j_gene: TRBJ2-1; CDR3nt: TGTGCCAGCAGCTTGGTGGGACTAGCGGGGGGTGGGTCCTACAATGAGCAGTTCTTC; CDR3aa: CASSLVGLAGGGSYNEQFF
abundance: .; d_gene: TRBD1; v_gene: TRBV11-3; j_gene: TRBJ2-7; CDR3nt: TGTGCCAGCAGCGGACAGGGGTCTTCCTACGAGCAGTACTTC; CDR3aa: CASSGQGSSYEQYF
abundance: .; d_gene: .; v_gene: TRBV7-2; j_gene: TRBJ2-7; CDR3nt: TGTGCCAGCAGCTTAGATCTGGGAGCCTACGAGCAGTACTTC; CDR3aa: CASSLDLGAYEQYF
abundance: few; d_gene: .; v_gene: TRBV15; j_gene: TRBJ1-2; CDR3nt: TGTGCCACCTCCCCCTCGGGACACACTAACTATGGCTACACCTTC; CDR3aa: CATSPSGHTNYGYTF